This is a list of T cell receptor beta chains from one sample in a study of beta chain features in type 1 diabetes. The assay was immunoSEQ multiplex PCR, and TCRdb's table has in-frame clones only and misses some. The table lists under 500,000 clones, roughly 31% of them singletons. Sequencing was done on a sample of naive CD4+ T cells from blood. The receptors shown here come from a man between 18 and 35 years old in good health. CDR3s include the opening cysteine and the closing phenylalanine or tryptophan. A D gene is named only where the DNA matches it firmly. The size entry is marked missing in some rows and otherwise reads once, few, many or a size class.

clone_size: -; v_call: TRBV7-2; d_call: TRBD1; j_call: TRBJ2-7; cdr3_aa: CASSWDRSSYEQYF; cdr3_nt: TGTGCCAGCAGCTGGGACAGAAGCTCCTACGAGCAGTACTTC
clone_size: -; v_call: TRBV28; d_call: -; j_call: TRBJ1-1; cdr3_aa: CATLVWSTEAFF; cdr3_nt: TGTGCCACCCTGGTATGGTCGACTGAAGCTTTCTTT
clone_size: -; v_call: TRBV30; d_call: TRBD1; j_call: TRBJ1-2; cdr3_aa: CAWSKGARGYTF; cdr3_nt: TGTGCCTGGAGTAAGGGGGCACGTGGCTACACCTTC
clone_size: few; v_call: TRBV29-1; d_call: TRBD2; j_call: TRBJ2-7; cdr3_aa: CSVGHGGGREQYF; cdr3_nt: TGCAGCGTTGGACATGGGGGAGGGCGCGAGCAGTACTTC
clone_size: few; v_call: TRBV7-2; d_call: TRBD1; j_call: TRBJ2-5; cdr3_aa: CASSPDIGQGEAQYF; cdr3_nt: TGTGCCAGCAGTCCCGATATCGGACAGGGGGAGGCCCAGTACTTC
clone_size: once; v_call: TRBV11-2; d_call: -; j_call: TRBJ2-3; cdr3_aa: CASSLDGKGHTQYF; cdr3_nt: TGTGCCAGCAGCTTAGATGGGAAGGGCCATACGCAGTATTTT
clone_size: -; v_call: TRBV2; d_call: -; j_call: TRBJ2-3; cdr3_aa: CASSDREWYTDTQYF; cdr3_nt: TGTGCCAGCAGTGACCGAGAATGGTACACAGATACGCAGTATTTT
clone_size: -; v_call: TRBV7-2; d_call: TRBD2; j_call: TRBJ2-7; cdr3_aa: CASSLGPGGSSYEQYF; cdr3_nt: TGTGCCAGCAGCTTAGGTCCTGGCGGGAGCTCCTACGAGCAGTACTTC
clone_size: -; v_call: TRBV5-6; d_call: -; j_call: TRBJ2-3; cdr3_aa: CASSTSKRLNTDTQYF; cdr3_nt: TGTGCCAGCAGTACCAGTAAGAGGCTAAACACAGATACGCAGTATTTT
clone_size: few; v_call: TRBV7-9; d_call: -; j_call: TRBJ2-7; cdr3_aa: CASSLVGAPGEQYF; cdr3_nt: TGTGCCAGCAGCTTAGTAGGGGCGCCGGGGGAGCAGTACTTC
clone_size: -; v_call: TRBV28; d_call: TRBD2; j_call: TRBJ2-1; cdr3_aa: CASSRLAGGLWNEQFF; cdr3_nt: TGTGCCAGCAGTCGACTAGCGGGAGGGCTTTGGAATGAGCAGTTCTTC
clone_size: few; v_call: TRBV5-1; d_call: -; j_call: TRBJ2-1; cdr3_aa: CASSLVGRDYNEQFF; cdr3_nt: TGCGCCAGCAGCTTGGTTGGTCGGGACTACAATGAGCAGTTCTTC
clone_size: -; v_call: TRBV27; d_call: TRBD2; j_call: TRBJ2-7; cdr3_aa: CASSLRLAPAYEQYF; cdr3_nt: TGTGCCAGCAGTCTTCGACTAGCCCCAGCCTACGAGCAGTACTTC